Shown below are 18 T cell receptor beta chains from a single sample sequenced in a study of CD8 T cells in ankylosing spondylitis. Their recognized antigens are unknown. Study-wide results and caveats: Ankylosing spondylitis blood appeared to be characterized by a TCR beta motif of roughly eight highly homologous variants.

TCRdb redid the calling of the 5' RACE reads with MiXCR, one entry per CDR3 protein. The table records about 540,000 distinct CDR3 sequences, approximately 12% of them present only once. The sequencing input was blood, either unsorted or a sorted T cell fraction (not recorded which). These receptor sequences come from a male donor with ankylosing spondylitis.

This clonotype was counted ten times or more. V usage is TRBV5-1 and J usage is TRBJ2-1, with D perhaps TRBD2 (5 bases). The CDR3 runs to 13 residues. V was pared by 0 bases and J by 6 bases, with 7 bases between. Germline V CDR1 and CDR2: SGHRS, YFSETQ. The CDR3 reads CASSLVTTNEQFF. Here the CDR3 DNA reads TGCGCCAGCAGCTTGGTGACTACCAATGAGCAGTTCTTC.

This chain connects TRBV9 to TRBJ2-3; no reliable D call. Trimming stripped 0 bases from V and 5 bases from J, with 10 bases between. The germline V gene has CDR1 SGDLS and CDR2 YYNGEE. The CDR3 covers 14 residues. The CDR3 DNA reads TGTGCCAGCAGCGTAGCTGCTACCCAAGATACGCAGTATTTT. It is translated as CASSVAATQDTQYF.

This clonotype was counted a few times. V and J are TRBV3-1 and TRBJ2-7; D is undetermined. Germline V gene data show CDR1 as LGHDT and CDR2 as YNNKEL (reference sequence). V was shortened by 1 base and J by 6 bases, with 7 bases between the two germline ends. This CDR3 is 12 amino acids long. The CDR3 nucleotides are TGTGCCAGCAGCCAAGGCCCCGGCGAGCAGTACGTC. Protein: CASSQGPGEQYV.

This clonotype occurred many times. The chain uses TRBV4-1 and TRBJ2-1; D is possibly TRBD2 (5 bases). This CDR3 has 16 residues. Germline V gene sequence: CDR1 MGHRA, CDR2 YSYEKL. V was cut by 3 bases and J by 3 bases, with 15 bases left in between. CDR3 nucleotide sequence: TGCGCCAGCAGCCATCCTCTGGAGGTAGGCTACAATGAGCAGTTCTTC. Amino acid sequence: CASSHPLEVGYNEQFF.

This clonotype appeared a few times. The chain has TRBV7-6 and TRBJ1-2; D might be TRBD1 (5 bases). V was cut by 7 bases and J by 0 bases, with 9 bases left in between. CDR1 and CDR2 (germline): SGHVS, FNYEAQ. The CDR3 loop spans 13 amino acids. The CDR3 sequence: CASTLGANYGYTF. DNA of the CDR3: TGTGCCAGCACCTTGGGGGCTAACTATGGCTACACCTTC.

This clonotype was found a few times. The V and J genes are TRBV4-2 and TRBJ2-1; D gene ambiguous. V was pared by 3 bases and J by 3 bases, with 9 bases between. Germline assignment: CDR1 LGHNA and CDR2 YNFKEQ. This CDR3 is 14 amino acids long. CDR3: CASSQELNYNEQFF. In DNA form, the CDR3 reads TGTGCCAGCAGCCAGGAATTGAACTACAATGAGCAGTTCTTC.

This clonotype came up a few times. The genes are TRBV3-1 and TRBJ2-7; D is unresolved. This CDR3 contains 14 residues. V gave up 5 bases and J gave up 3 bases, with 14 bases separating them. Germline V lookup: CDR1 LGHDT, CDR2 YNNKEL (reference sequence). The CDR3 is CASSRGHSRYEQYF. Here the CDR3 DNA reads TGTGCCAGCAGCAGAGGCCACTCGCGCTACGAGCAGTACTTC.

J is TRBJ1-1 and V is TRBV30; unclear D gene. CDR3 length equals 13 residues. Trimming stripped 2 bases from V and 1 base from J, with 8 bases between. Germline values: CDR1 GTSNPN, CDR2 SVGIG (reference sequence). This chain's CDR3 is CAWSPSGNTEAFF. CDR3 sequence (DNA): TGTGCCTGGAGTCCCTCCGGGAACACTGAAGCTTTCTTT.

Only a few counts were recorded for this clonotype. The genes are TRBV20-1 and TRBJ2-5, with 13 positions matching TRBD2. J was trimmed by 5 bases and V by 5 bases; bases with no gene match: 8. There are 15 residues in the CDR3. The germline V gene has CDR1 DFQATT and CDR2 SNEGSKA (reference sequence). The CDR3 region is CSALGLAGVPETQYF. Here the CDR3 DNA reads TGCAGTGCTCTCGGACTAGCGGGAGTACCCGAGACCCAGTACTTC.

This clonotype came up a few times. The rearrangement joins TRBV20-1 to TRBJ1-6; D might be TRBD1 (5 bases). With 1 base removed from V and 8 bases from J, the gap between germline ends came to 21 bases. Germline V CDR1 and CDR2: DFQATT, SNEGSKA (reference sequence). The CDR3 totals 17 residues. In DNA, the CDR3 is TGCAGTGCTAGAGCTATAGAGACAGTGATCGGTGATTCACCCCTCCACTTT. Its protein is CSARAIETVIGDSPLHF.

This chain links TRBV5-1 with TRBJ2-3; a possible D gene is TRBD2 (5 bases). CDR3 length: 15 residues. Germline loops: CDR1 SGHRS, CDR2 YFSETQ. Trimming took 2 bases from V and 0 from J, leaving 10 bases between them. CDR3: CASSLMGGSTDTQYF. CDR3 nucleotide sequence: TGCGCCAGCAGCTTAATGGGCGGGAGCACAGATACGCAGTATTTT.

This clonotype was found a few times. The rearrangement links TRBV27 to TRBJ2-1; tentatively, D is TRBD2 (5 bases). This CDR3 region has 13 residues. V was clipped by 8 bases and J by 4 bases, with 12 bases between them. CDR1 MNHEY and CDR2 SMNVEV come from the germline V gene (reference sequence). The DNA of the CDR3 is TGTGCCAGCGGGAGCCCCCCTTACAATGAGCAGTTCTTC. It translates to CASGSPPYNEQFF.

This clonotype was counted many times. The CDR3 DNA reads as TGTGCCAGCATAACGACTAGCGGGAGGGCCCTCTACAATGAGCAGTTCTTC. Translating gives CASITTSGRALYNEQFF. The gene calls are TRBV2 and TRBJ2-1; TRBD2 matches at 14 bases. CDR1 SNHLY and CDR2 FYNNEI come from the germline V gene. The J segment lost 3 bases and the V segment lost 7 bases, leaving 8 bases of the junction unmatched. The CDR3 consists of 17 residues.

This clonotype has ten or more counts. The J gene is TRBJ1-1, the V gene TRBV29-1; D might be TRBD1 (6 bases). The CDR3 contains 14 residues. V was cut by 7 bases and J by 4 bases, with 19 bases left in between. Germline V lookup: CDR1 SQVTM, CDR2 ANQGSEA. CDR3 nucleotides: TGCAGCGGGCAAGAAACGGGGGGGGCCACTGAAGCTTTCTTT. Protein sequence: CSGQETGGATEAFF.

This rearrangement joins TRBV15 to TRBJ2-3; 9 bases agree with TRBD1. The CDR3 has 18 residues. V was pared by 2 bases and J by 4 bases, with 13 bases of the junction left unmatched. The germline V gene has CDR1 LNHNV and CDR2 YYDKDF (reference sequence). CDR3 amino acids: CATSRKGGTGLVADTQYF. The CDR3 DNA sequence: TGTGCCACCAGCAGAAAGGGGGGGACAGGGTTGGTAGCAGATACGCAGTATTTT.

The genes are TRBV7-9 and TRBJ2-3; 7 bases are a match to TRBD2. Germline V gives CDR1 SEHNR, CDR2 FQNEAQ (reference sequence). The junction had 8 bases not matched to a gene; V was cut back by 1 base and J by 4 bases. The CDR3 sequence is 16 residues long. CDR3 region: CASSLGMAGVPDTQYF. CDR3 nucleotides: TGTGCCAGCAGCTTAGGTATGGCGGGAGTCCCAGATACGCAGTATTTT.

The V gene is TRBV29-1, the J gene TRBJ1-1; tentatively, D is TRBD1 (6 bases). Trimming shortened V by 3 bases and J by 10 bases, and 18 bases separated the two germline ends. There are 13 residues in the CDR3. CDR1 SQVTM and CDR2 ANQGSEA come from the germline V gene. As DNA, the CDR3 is TGCAGCGTTGATATGGAACAGGGAGCTGTAGCTTTCTTT. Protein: CSVDMEQGAVAFF.

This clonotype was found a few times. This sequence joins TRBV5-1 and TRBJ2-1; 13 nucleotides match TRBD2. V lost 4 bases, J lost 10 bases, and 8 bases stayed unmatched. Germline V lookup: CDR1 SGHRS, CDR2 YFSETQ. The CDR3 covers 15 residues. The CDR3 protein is CASSPGGLAGEEQFF. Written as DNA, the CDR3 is TGCGCCAGCAGCCCAGGCGGACTAGCGGGAGAAGAGCAGTTCTTC.